The rows below give T cell receptor beta chains drawn from one sample of a study of T cell responses to AZD1222 COVID-19 vaccine. Repertoires were generated with immunoSEQ multiplex PCR, while TCRdb's copy carries only in-frame clones and drops some. Here the sample spans more than 110,000 clones, about 89% being singletons. This specimen was peripheral blood, taken on day 0 of AZD1222 vaccination. The origin of the receptors is an adult in good health. CDR3s include the opening cysteine and the closing phenylalanine or tryptophan. The D gene is left open where the match is weak. Not all rows give a size; the values are once, few, many and, for expanded clones, a class.

V	size	D	J	DNA	CDR3
TRBV7-9	NA	NA	TRBJ2-7	TGTGCCAGCAGTCAGATAATACGCAATTCCTACGAGCAGTACTTC	CASSQIIRNSYEQYF
TRBV24-1	NA	NA	TRBJ1-5	TGTGCCACCAGCGCCCGCCCAGATGTTGAGGGGAGTATAGAGAGCAATCAGCCCCAGCATTTT	CATSARPDVEGSIESNQPQHF
TRBV27	once	TRBD1	TRBJ1-1	TGTGCCAGCAGTTTGTGGCCGCCGGGACAGATGAACACTGAAGCTTTCTTT	CASSLWPPGQMNTEAFF
TRBV7-2	NA	TRBD1	TRBJ2-3	TGTGCCAGCAGCCCAATACAGGGGAGTGCAGATACGCAGTATTTT	CASSPIQGSADTQYF
TRBV7-8	NA	TRBD1	TRBJ1-5	TGTGCCAGCAGCTCCAGGGGGGGGGCCCAGCCCCAGCATTTT	CASSSRGGAQPQHF
TRBV5-1	NA	NA	TRBJ1-3	TGCGCCAATCTATTCTCTGGAAACACCATATATTTT	CANLFSGNTIYF
TRBV12-5	NA	TRBD2	TRBJ2-1	TGTGCTAGTGGTTTGGTAAGGGCGGGAGGGTTCTACAATGAGCAGTTCTTC	CASGLVRAGGFYNEQFF
TRBV20-1	NA	NA	TRBJ1-1	TGCAGTGCTAGTGAGGGTGGAACTGAAGCTTTCTTT	CSASEGGTEAFF
TRBV5-1	NA	TRBD1	TRBJ1-6	TGCGCCAGCAGCTTGGCTTCAGGGGGCTTTTATAATTCACCCCTCCACTTT	CASSLASGGFYNSPLHF
TRBV6-1	NA	NA	TRBJ1-5	TGTGCCAGCAGTGAAACGCCGGGCTATAGCAATCAGCCCCAGCATTTT	CASSETPGYSNQPQHF
TRBV28	NA	TRBD2	TRBJ2-1	TGTGCCAGCAGTCCCATCACTAGCGGGGGGTCCTACAATGAGCAGTTCTTC	CASSPITSGGSYNEQFF
TRBV5-1	once	TRBD2	TRBJ2-1	TGCGCCAGCAGCTTTAGCGGGGGGGCCAATGAGCAGTTCTTC	CASSFSGGANEQFF
TRBV27	NA	NA	TRBJ2-5	TGTGCCAGCAGTTTATCTGGGAGTTGGGAGACCCAGTACTTC	CASSLSGSWETQYF
TRBV3-1/TRBV3-2	NA	NA	TRBJ1-4	TGTGCCAGCAGCCAAGACCCTCCAGGGGTTCCCATTAATGAAAAACTGTTTTTT	CASSQDPPGVPINEKLFF
TRBV7-9	NA	NA	TRBJ1-6	TGTGCCAGCAGCACCTATAATTCACCCCTCCACTTT	CASSTYNSPLHF
TRBV3-1/TRBV3-2	NA	TRBD1	TRBJ1-2	TGTGCCAGCAGCCAAGATTCAGGGGGCACCTATGGCTACACCTTC	CASSQDSGGTYGYTF
TRBV12-3/TRBV12-4	NA	NA	TRBJ2-7	TGTGCCAGCAGTCCCAACGGGTACGAGCAGTACTTC	CASSPNGYEQYF
TRBV11-3	NA	TRBD2	TRBJ2-1	TGTGCCAGCAGCGTAGGGACTAGCGGGAGGGGCAATGAGCAGTTCTTC	CASSVGTSGRGNEQFF
TRBV5-1	NA	TRBD2	TRBJ2-1	TGCGCCAGCAGCTTGGCTCCTAGCGGGAGTTCAAATGAGCAGTTCTTC	CASSLAPSGSSNEQFF
TRBV5-5	NA	TRBD1	TRBJ2-1	TGTGCCAGCAGCTTGGAGTGGACAGGGGTTCGGGATGAGCAGTTCTTC	CASSLEWTGVRDEQFF
TRBV5-1	few	TRBD1	TRBJ2-7	TGCGCCAGCAGCCTGGACAGGGACGAGCAGTACTTC	CASSLDRDEQYF
TRBV3-1/TRBV3-2	NA	NA	TRBJ1-1	TGTGCCAGCAGCCAAAGGGGCAGGGGCACTGAAGCTTTCTTT	CASSQRGRGTEAFF
TRBV7-9	NA	TRBD1	TRBJ1-1	TGTGCCAGCAGCTTAGGCGGACAGGGGATGAACACTGAAGCTTTCTTT	CASSLGGQGMNTEAFF
TRBV19	NA	TRBD1	TRBJ1-2	TGTGCCAGCACCTCCACCGGACAGGGTCGAAGGGGCTACACCTTC	CASTSTGQGRRGYTF
TRBV2	NA	NA	TRBJ1-2	TGTGCCAGCAGTGAACGTGGGGTAGGGAATGGCTACACCTTC	CASSERGVGNGYTF
TRBV10-3	NA	TRBD2	TRBJ2-3	TGTGCCAGCGGACTAGCGGGGGGGCTTGACACAGATACGCAGTATTTT	CASGLAGGLDTDTQYF
TRBV5-1	NA	NA	TRBJ1-1	TGCGCCAGCAGCTCCCCCCTGGAGGAGCCGAACACTGAAGCTTTCTTT	CASSSPLEEPNTEAFF
TRBV19	NA	NA	TRBJ1-2	TGTGCCAGTAAAAATAATCACGAGGGACTTAACTATGGCTACACCTTC	CASKNNHEGLNYGYTF
TRBV30	NA	NA	TRBJ2-2	TGTGCCTGGAGTCCAAATCCGGGGGAGCTGTTTTTT	CAWSPNPGELFF
TRBV7-6	NA	TRBD2	TRBJ2-3	TGTGCCAGCGGCCGCCAACTAGCGGGGGTCACAGATACGCAGTATTTT	CASGRQLAGVTDTQYF
TRBV19	few	NA	TRBJ2-1	TGTGCCAGTAGTATAGGGCTAGACCCCTACAATGAGCAGTTCTTC	CASSIGLDPYNEQFF
TRBV5-4	NA	NA	TRBJ2-3	TGTGCCAGCAGCTTGGTCGGCAGGGGTCCCACAGATACGCAGTATTTT	CASSLVGRGPTDTQYF
TRBV6-2/TRBV6-3	NA	NA	TRBJ1-2	TGTGCCAGCAGTTACTCGAGCCTTAAGACAGGAAGAAGCTTC	CASSYSSLKTGRSF
TRBV3-1/TRBV3-2	NA	TRBD1	TRBJ1-2	TGTGCCAGCAGGGTACAGGGGGCAGGGGGCTACACCTTC	CASRVQGAGGYTF
TRBV19	NA	NA	TRBJ2-2	TGTGCCAGTAGTATTGGTCCCGGGGAGCTGTTTTTT	CASSIGPGELFF
TRBV19	NA	TRBD1	TRBJ2-7	TGTGCCAGTAGTCCAACCTCTCCCGGGACAGGGGGCTCCTACGAGCAGTACTTC	CASSPTSPGTGGSYEQYF
TRBV27	NA	NA	TRBJ1-1	TGTGCCAGCAGTACCGGGCCTCTAAGGTGGGGCATCGCTTTCTTT	CASSTGPLRWGIAFF
TRBV5-1	NA	NA	TRBJ1-3	TGCGCCAGCAGCTCGGACATCCCGGGTGGAAACACCATATATTTT	CASSSDIPGGNTIYF
TRBV18	NA	NA	TRBJ2-1	TGTGCCAGCTCACCAGTTCGTTATGAGCAGTTCTTC	CASSPVRYEQFF
TRBV6-5	NA	TRBD1	TRBJ2-7	TGTGCCAGCAGTCGGAGCGGGACAGGGGAGGTCGAGCAGTACTTC	CASSRSGTGEVEQYF
TRBV2	NA	NA	TRBJ2-1	TGTGCCAGCAGTGACAGTCCCTACTCCTACAATGAGCAGTTCTTC	CASSDSPYSYNEQFF
TRBV30	NA	NA	TRBJ1-2	TGTGCCTGGAGTGTACTCGGGAGGTATGGCTACACCTTC	CAWSVLGRYGYTF
TRBV5-1	few	TRBD1	TRBJ2-1	TGCGCCAGCAGCTTGGCGACAGGGGGGTCCTACAATGAGCAGTTCTTC	CASSLATGGSYNEQFF
TRBV3-1/TRBV3-2	NA	NA	TRBJ1-3	TGTGCCACCGTCTCTGGAAACACCATATATTTT	CATVSGNTIYF
TRBV27	NA	NA	TRBJ2-1	TGTGCCAGCAGCACCTACAATGAGCAGTTCTTC	CASSTYNEQFF
TRBV6-2/TRBV6-3	NA	NA	TRBJ2-7	TGTGCCAGCAGCCGCCCGGGGGAGCAGTACTTC	CASSRPGEQYF
TRBV5-1	NA	TRBD2	TRBJ2-3	TGCGCCAGCAGCTTGGGACGGACTAGCGGCACAGATACGCAGTATTTT	CASSLGRTSGTDTQYF
TRBV19	NA	NA	TRBJ2-1	TGTGCCAGTAGTTTTTCAAACACCTACAATGAGCAGTTCTTC	CASSFSNTYNEQFF
TRBV7-9	NA	NA	TRBJ1-2	TGTGCCAGCACCGAGGCGAGGGGAAGGAGCGGCTACACCTTC	CASTEARGRSGYTF
TRBV11-2	NA	TRBD2	TRBJ2-1	TGTGCCAGCAGCTTCTCCGGGAGGCTGAACAATGAGCAGTTCTTC	CASSFSGRLNNEQFF
TRBV19	NA	NA	TRBJ2-7	TGTGCCAGTAGTAGTTTGGGGGGCTACGAGCAGTACTTC	CASSSLGGYEQYF
TRBV18	NA	TRBD2	TRBJ2-7	TGTGCCAGCTCACTATTACTAGCGGGAGGCGGGGAAGAGCAGTACTTC	CASSLLLAGGGEEQYF